This entry is about one T cell receptor beta chain. No antigen is known for it. No clone much larger than this one lies a single base away; base qualities are absent. The cohort comprised some 700 healthy bone marrow donors. All cohort members were sampled while nominally healthy, although unrecorded immune exposures were likely present. The donor was CMV seropositive and was included in the group of 250 to 300 seropositive cohort members. Each donor provided a peripheral blood sample, and peripheral blood mononuclear cells were used for TCR beta sequencing. The Qiagen DNeasy Blood Extraction Kit was used to extract genomic DNA from the blood cell samples. This sample is part of a study of cytomegalovirus exposure and HLA in healthy donors (dated by TCRdb to the late 2010s). Some background on the complete study: An earlier analysis of several hundred of the donors reported 276 Gb of sequence data and roughly 120 million unique TCR beta sequences obtained from roughly 180 million T cells. Donor age, sex, ethnicity and CMV serostatus were compiled together with the repertoire data. Along with the roughly 670-subject first cohort, a separate validation cohort of 120 different subjects was used. Every discovery cohort repertoire had been produced on one sequencing platform. Because of strong linkage in the cohort, roughly five DR-DQ haplotypes were treated as single units for association and clustering. A later genetic analysis took genome-wide SNP genotypes for about 55% of the 666 donors and used that subset as a discovery cohort. About 330 gigabases of sequencing data and around 90 million unique TCR sequences made up an early release that covered roughly 670 HLA-typed donors. Among the 398 genotyped donors, about 83% belonged to the genetic ancestry cluster associated with self-reported Caucasian donors. The number of typed donors differed by locus: 629-630 for A, B, C, DRB1 and DQB1; about 520 for DQA1; around 580 for DPA1; and approximately 450 for DPB1. An earlier analysis of 500 to 750 of the donors applied high-throughput TCR beta sequencing to assess whether each TCR beta V gene segment acted as functional or pseudogenic. The study profiled the T cell repertoires of 666 subjects by immunosequencing and related them to cytomegalovirus serostatus. Rather than using new phenotypic data, the later analysis identified candidate immune exposures from TCR beta sequences and from how often those sequences occurred across donors. Class I and class II HLA loci were covered by the typing at four-digit resolution. In a later analysis, previously published TCR beta repertoires from 666 donors were re-analyzed and high-resolution HLA genotyping was added so that TCR occurrence patterns could be studied. The study combined high-throughput TCR immunosequencing, statistical association of individual TCRs with disease status, and machine learning to predict cytomegalovirus infection status. On average, around 240,000 unique TCR beta nucleotide sequences were sequenced per donor among a few hundred genotyped donors of the cohort, with roughly 19% of those sequences being non-productive. The study aimed to test whether cataloging public T cell receptors could reveal signatures of past pathogen exposure.

Overall study results and their limits: In a later analysis, 15,000 to 20,000 TCR beta sequences were associated with specific HLA alleles at a false discovery rate of 0.05. Sequencing depth was assumed to be roughly uniform across donors in the presence/absence analyses, though that assumption may not hold. In a later analysis, most CMV-associated TCR beta chains were found to appear HLA-restricted, with HLA associations seemingly driven largely by CMV exposure. Compared with equally common non-associated chains, HLA-associated TCR beta chains in a later analysis were more clonally expanded and had lower generation probabilities. Most TCR sequences were seen in very few donors, while some public TCRs were found in many individuals. A further reported finding was that TCR beta sequences accurately predicted the HLA-A and HLA-B alleles for most subjects in the first cohort. The cohort was sequenced for TCR beta chains only, and without alpha or paired-chain data the features that could be detected were limited. Compared with the approximately 720-donor mean, donors in an Asian-associated ancestry cluster had fewer N-insertions in productive TCRs, according to a later genetic analysis. In vitro tests confirmed that a few of the cytomegalovirus-associated TCR beta chains recognize cytomegalovirus antigens. A cluster of highly shared sequence variants was judged likely to be a technical artifact of the sequencing pipeline. In the study, approximately 160 TCR beta chains were listed as associated with cytomegalovirus. A later genetic analysis associated a missense DCLRE1C variant with V-gene and J-gene trimming of TCR beta chains, and an independent cohort replicated the association. According to a later analysis, parvovirus B19, influenza, CMV and Epstein-Barr virus appeared linked to several top co-occurrence clusters. The authors suggested that the approach could potentially be generalized to other disease states and immunological phenotypes. When HLA alleles, especially DR and DQ, strongly co-occurred, attributing TCR associations to individual alleles was difficult. An earlier analysis of approximately 500 of the donors showed that most TCR beta V segments appeared in productive rearrangements either about 87% or about 30% of the time, which broadly matched IMGT annotations. In a later analysis, the rate of TCR association differed among HLA loci, with DRB1 alleles having the most associated TCRs and HLA-C alleles having the fewest. Because some donors lacked HLA typing at each locus, the association tests relied only on the typed subset. Cytomegalovirus status was reported to be diagnosed by the classifier with high specificity and sensitivity in both the original and validation cohorts. Linkage disequilibrium might explain the correlated functional status among segregating V segments, but an unknown experimental factor could not be excluded. Seventeen rarely observed V segments, including chromosome 9 orphons, were excluded from the earlier analysis of some 590 of the donors because counts were too low. Immune exposure information for the cohort was limited to CMV serostatus.

The method behind the library was the immunoSEQ multiplex PCR assay. The multiplex PCR relied on a mix of 60 forward primers for TCR Vbeta segments and 13 reverse primers for TCR Jbeta segments. Amplification of the CDR3 region of rearranged TCR beta genes was performed with a multiplex PCR assay on genomic DNA. Amplified TCR beta libraries were sequenced as 87-base-pair reads on the Illumina HiSeq System. Turning to the authors' computational methods: A later analysis counted tens of millions of unique TCR beta chains across the 500 to 850 repertoires, and roughly 9.9 million of these chains were shared by at least two donors. A nearest-neighbor algorithm error-corrected the raw reads and collapsed the reads into unique sequences, merging closely related sequences to remove PCR and sequencing errors. To assign V, D and J gene segments, CDR3 sequences were aligned to IMGT reference sequences. For a sequence to be retained, at least a six-nucleotide match to both a V gene segment and a J gene segment was required. A rearrangement counted as productive if the CDR3 had no stop codons and remained in frame with V and J, and every other rearrangement counted as non-productive. CDR3 was defined according to IMGT convention as the region running from the second conserved V-encoded cysteine to the conserved J-encoded phenylalanine. Sequences without an unambiguous match to a single V gene segment were excluded from the earlier analysis of approximately 560 of the donors. In an earlier analysis of roughly 500 of the donors, V segments were called functional above 56.7% productive rearrangements and were called segregating when the between-donor standard deviation exceeded 5%. A statistical classification framework was developed to diagnose cytomegalovirus status using the catalog of TCR beta chain sequences. A later analysis assigned V and J genes by comparing TCR nucleotide sequences with IMGT/GENE-DB human TR gene sequences. The TCRdist pipeline was used in a later analysis to assign CDR3 sequences and most-parsimonious VDJ recombination scenarios. A later analysis defined each TCR beta chain by its CDR3 amino acid sequence plus V-gene family, and excluded reads lacking a unique V-gene family. In a later analysis, approximately 590 highly shared, low-generation-probability nucleotide sequences were removed to address suspected cross-contamination and a sequencing artifact. In a later analysis, a clonal expansion index for each public chain was calculated from normalized within-repertoire ranks of inferred template counts. A later analysis computed generation probabilities with a VDJ recombination model fitted to out-of-frame rearrangements, and checked the results against IGoR. In a later analysis, hypergeometric tests were used to score TCR-TCR, TCR-HLA and TCR-CMV co-occurrence, with a repertoire-size bias correction applied to TCR pairs. In a later analysis, false discovery rates were estimated by permuting HLA or CMV assignments 20 times. In a later analysis, co-occurring TCRs were grouped using DBSCAN, and TCRdist sequence similarity was added for clustering within HLA-allele-positive subsets. For co-occurrence clustering, repertoires with fewer than 30,000 or more than 120,000 public chains were excluded, along with a handful of repertoires with anomalous nucleotide sharing. Entries here come from immuneACCESS through TCRdb and include only in-frame sequences with V and J called. Some clones fail to appear in such tables; in the studies checked, an unresolved V gene covers under half of the shortfall, and the cause of the remainder is unknown. The V and J calls and clone size come from that table; D and trimming were worked out from the DNA. The sample records some 110,000 clones, around 66% of which are singletons. About 8.9% of the sample is held by the ten biggest clonotypes.

This TCR was sampled from a middle-aged woman in good health and CMV-seropositive. The material sequenced was PBMCs.

DNA sequence: TGCGCCAGCAGCTTGGCCAGGGCGGGGGGGCCAGACAATGAGCAGTTCTTC. Its product reads: CASSLARAGGPDNEQFF. The rearrangement joined TRBV5-1 to TRBJ2-1; TRBD2 lines up with 9 middle nucleotides. According to the germline V gene, CDR1 reads SGHRS and CDR2 reads YFSETQ. Including cysteine and phenylalanine, the CDR3 has 17 amino acids. Only the CDR3 region is kept as DNA, spanning 51 bases read in frame from base 1. Germline trimming amounts to 0 bases on V and 5 bases on J, with 9 as the count of junction bases outside the gene matches.